The rows below give T cell receptor beta chains drawn from one sample of a study of T cell responses to AZD1222 COVID-19 vaccine. Assay: immunoSEQ multiplex PCR; the TCRdb copy retains only in-frame clones and omits some. The sample records 95,000 to 150,000 clones, more than 75% being singletons. The sequencing here drew on peripheral blood, taken on day 0 of AZD1222 vaccination. These receptors were obtained from an adult in good health. Each CDR3 is given without its conserved first and last residue.

j_gene | v_gene | CDR3aa
TRBJ1-1 | TRBV18 | ASSPTDGLNTEAF
TRBJ2-7 | TRBV4-2 | ASSQTGTSVPYEQY
TRBJ2-7 | TRBV10-1 | ASSENRVGEQY
TRBJ2-7 | TRBV4-3 | ASSQETGYEQY
TRBJ1-5 | TRBV29-1 | SVAGWQDQPQH
TRBJ2-5 | TRBV6-6 | ASSYEERVGETQY
TRBJ1-2 | TRBV28 | ASSSRTGNYYGYT
TRBJ1-2 | TRBV20-1 | SATEIYGYT
TRBJ1-5 | TRBV21-1 | ASSVLYQPQH
TRBJ2-2 | TRBV3-1/TRBV3-2 | ASSQDLGQASTGELF
TRBJ1-2 | TRBV11-3 | ASSLGAIDRPYGYT
TRBJ2-1 | TRBV4-1 | ASSQGDRGNYNEQF